Below, 17 T cell receptor beta chains from the same sample are listed, as sequenced in a study of shared clonotypes between healthy human individuals. Sequenced by immunoSEQ multiplex PCR; TCRdb stores in-frame clones only, minus some. The top ten hold 0.45% of the sample, which has approximately 1,500,000 clones, roughly 98% seen once. The sequenced material came from naive CD4+ T cells sorted from blood. Subset: CD45RA+ positively selected. The receptor source for this set is a man aged 25 to 45 in good health.

V and J are TRBV19 and TRBJ2-1, with D perhaps TRBD2 (6 bases). This CDR3 is 15 amino acids long. V dropped 6 bases and J dropped 5 bases, with 17 bases sitting between them. Germline assignment: CDR1 LNHDA and CDR2 SQIVND (reference sequence). Here the CDR3 DNA reads TGTGCCAGTAGCTACCGGGGGATGACCAACAATGAGCAGTTCTTC. Residues: CASSYRGMTNNEQFF.

The genes are TRBV19 and TRBJ2-3; unclear D gene. This CDR3 contains 14 residues. Trimming removed 5 bases at V and 6 bases at J, with 15 bases between. Germline assignment: CDR1 LNHDA and CDR2 SQIVND (reference sequence). The CDR3 sequence: CASSDINIRDTQYF. In nucleotides, the CDR3 is TGTGCCAGTAGTGATATTAATATAAGGGATACGCAGTATTTT.

For this clone: Other DNA variants within this sample encode the same CDR3. The chain couples TRBV28 to TRBJ1-1; no reliable D call. Germline CDR1 is MDHEN and CDR2 is SYDVKM. Trimming shortened V by 6 bases and J by 3 bases, and 5 bases separated the two germline ends. CDR3 length: 11 amino acids. CDR3 sequence (DNA): TGTGCCAGCAGGAGGGACACTGAAGCTTTCTTT. This codes for CASRRDTEAFF.

The chain links TRBV4-3 to TRBJ2-1; D remains ambiguous. The germline CDR1 and CDR2 sequences are LGHNA and YSLEER. The V gene lost 3 bases and the J gene lost 10 bases, with 13 bases spanning the gap. This CDR3 spans 13 amino acids. In nucleotides, the CDR3 is TGCGCCAGCAGCCACCCTTTCAACCCAGAGCAGTTCTTC. This codes for CASSHPFNPEQFF.

This chain uses TRBV19 with TRBJ2-7, with D possibly being TRBD2 (5 bases). Germline CDR1 is LNHDA and CDR2 is SQIVND (reference sequence). Between the trimmed V and J ends, which lost 4 bases and 12 bases, there was a span of 22 bases. This CDR3 has 14 residues. CDR3 amino acids: CASSKNPPDSTRYF. The CDR3 DNA sequence: TGTGCCAGTAGTAAAAACCCCCCGGACTCCACCCGGTACTTC. The full variable domain, its missing parts supplied by reference TRBV19 and TRBJ2-7, is DGGITQSPKYLFRKEGQNVTLSCEQNLNHDAMYWYRQDPGQGLRLIYYSQIVNDFQKGDIAEGYSVSREKKESFPLTVTSAQKNPTAFYLCASSKNPPDSTRYFGPGTRLTVT.

The table lists this clone with a count of one. The V gene is TRBV9, the J gene TRBJ2-3; D may be TRBD2 (5 bases). Per the germline V gene, CDR1 is SGDLS and CDR2 is YYNGEE. Trimming left V 4 bases short and J 5 bases short, with 20 bases between. The CDR3 covers 16 residues. CDR3 sequence: CASSLSPGIEEDTQYF. The CDR3 DNA reads as TGTGCCAGCAGCCTCTCACCGGGGATAGAGGAAGATACGCAGTATTTT.

The V and J genes are TRBV25-1 and TRBJ2-5; no reliable D call. Germline loops: CDR1 MGHDK, CDR2 SYGVNS. With 5 bases removed from V and 5 bases from J, the gap between germline ends came to 12 bases. The CDR3 loop spans 13 amino acids. Here the CDR3 reads CASSRNSQETQYF. CDR3 nucleotides: TGTGCCAGCAGTCGGAACAGCCAGGAGACCCAGTACTTC.

This sequence joins TRBV29-1 and TRBJ2-5; no clear D. This CDR3 is built from 11 residues. Trimming stripped 4 bases from V and 2 bases from J, with 5 bases between. Looked up from germline, CDR1 is SQVTM and CDR2 is ANQGSEA. CDR3: CSVVSQETQYF. The CDR3, as DNA: TGCAGCGTTGTGAGTCAAGAGACCCAGTACTTC.

This chain uses TRBV5-5 with TRBJ2-3, with 8 bases fitting TRBD1. V gave up 4 bases and J gave up 3 bases; unmatched junction bases: 4. CDR1 is SGHKS, CDR2 YYEKEE, per germline (reference sequence). This CDR3 contains 14 residues. CDR3 nucleotides: TGTGCCAGCAGCCCAGGGGGCTTTACAGATACGCAGTATTTT. As protein: CASSPGGFTDTQYF.

This rearrangement joins TRBV29-1 to TRBJ2-3, with TRBD1 matching 7 bases. Per the germline V gene, CDR1 is SQVTM and CDR2 is ANQGSEA. The CDR3 spans 14 residues. The V and J ends lost 4 bases and 2 bases, in that order; junction bases with no gene match: 6. The CDR3 sequence is CSVVGTAFTDTQYF. The CDR3 coding sequence is TGCAGCGTTGTGGGGACAGCATTCACAGATACGCAGTATTTT.

The rearrangement joins TRBV5-4 to TRBJ2-7; tentatively, D is TRBD1 (6 bases). This CDR3 has 15 residues. V was clipped by 1 base and J by 5 bases, with 16 bases between them. CDR1 and CDR2 (germline): SGHNT, YYREEE (reference sequence). The CDR3 bases are TGTGCCAGCAGCTTGCACACAGGGTTTGAAAACGAGCAGTACTTC. Encoded protein: CASSLHTGFENEQYF.

The chain recombines TRBV5-1 with TRBJ2-2; D ambiguous. CDR1 and CDR2 (germline): SGHRS, YFSETQ. This CDR3 is built from 14 residues. Trimming removed 2 bases from V and 5 bases from J, with 10 bases in between. CDR3: CASSFTPSTGELFF. CDR3 nucleotide sequence: TGCGCCAGCAGCTTTACCCCAAGTACCGGGGAGCTGTTTTTT.

The CDR3 loop reads CATKGDTTDTQYF. CDR3 bases: TGTGCCACTAAGGGGGACACCACAGATACGCAGTATTTT. The chain joins TRBV19 to TRBJ2-3; perhaps TRBD1 as D (6 bases). In germline, CDR1 is LNHDA, CDR2 SQIVND (reference sequence). V lost 10 bases to trimming and J lost 2 bases, with 13 bases between them. This CDR3 has 13 residues. The full variable domain, its missing parts supplied by reference TRBV19 and TRBJ2-3, is DGGITQSPKYLFRKEGQNVTLSCEQNLNHDAMYWYRQDPGQGLRLIYYSQIVNDFQKGDIAEGYSVSREKKESFPLTVTSAQKNPTAFYLCATKGDTTDTQYFGPGTRLTVL.

Only one count was recorded for this clone. The rearrangement joins TRBV19 to TRBJ2-6; no clear D gene. The CDR3 consists of 13 residues. V was pared by 5 bases and J by 1 base, with 3 bases between. Germline values: CDR1 LNHDA, CDR2 SQIVND (reference sequence). As DNA, the CDR3 is TGTGCCAGTAGTGGGTCTGGGGCCAACGTCCTGACTTTC. It translates to CASSGSGANVLTF.

This chain links TRBV7-9 with TRBJ2-1; D may be TRBD2 (5 bases). Germline CDR1 and CDR2: SEHNR and FQNEAQ (reference sequence). This CDR3 spans 15 amino acids. V gave up 1 base and J gave up 0 bases, with 7 bases separating them. The CDR3 protein is CASSLVLVSYNEQFF. CDR3 nucleotides: TGTGCCAGCAGCTTAGTACTAGTCTCCTACAATGAGCAGTTCTTC. The variable domain in full, completed from reference TRBV7-9 and TRBJ2-1, reads DTGVSQNPRHKITKRGQNVTFRCDPISEHNRLYWYRQTLGQGPEFLTYFQNEAQLEKSRLLSDRFSAERPKGSFSTLEIQRTEQGDSAMYLCASSLVLVSYNEQFFGPGTRLTVL.

This chain links TRBV6-5 with TRBJ1-2; maybe TRBD1 (6 bases). V gave up 0 bases and J gave up 4 bases, with 15 bases separating them. Germline V gene sequence: CDR1 MNHEY, CDR2 SVGAGI. The CDR3 contains 16 residues. This CDR3 reads CASSYSIQGRAYGYTF. The CDR3 DNA reads TGTGCCAGCAGTTACTCGATTCAGGGGCGGGCCTATGGCTACACCTTC.

The V call is TRBV28, the J call TRBJ2-5, with TRBD1 as a possible D gene (5 bases). Trimming stripped 3 bases from V and 1 base from J, with 12 bases between. The CDR3 is 15 residues long. The germline V gene encodes CDR1 MDHEN and CDR2 SYDVKM. DNA of the CDR3: TGTGCCAGCAGTTTCGATAACAGGTTCCAAGAGACCCAGTACTTC. Translated: CASSFDNRFQETQYF. The full variable domain, with the rest looked up from reference TRBV28 and TRBJ2-5, is DVKVTQSSRYLVKRTGEKVFLECVQDMDHENMFWYRQDPGLGLRLIYFSYDVKMKEKGDIPEGYSVSREKKERFSLILESASTNQTSMYLCASSFDNRFQETQYFGPGTRLLVL.